This T cell receptor beta chain stems from a study of T-cell memory formation after mild COVID-19. Study results and limitations: Pre-infection memory held some responding clones, suggesting pre-existing cross-reactive T cells responded.

The germline V gene encodes CDR1 SGHTA and CDR2 FQGNSA. V lost 4 bases and J lost 7; bases outside the gene matches: 8. This CDR3 contains 17 residues. Only one count was recorded for this clonotype. Its antigen is still unknown. MiXCR was run by TCRdb on the 5' RACE reads, yielding one entry per CDR3 protein. The sample contains about 210,000 distinct CDR3 sequences, 27% of which appear only once. This rearrangement joins TRBV7-2 to TRBJ2-2, with 14 positions matching TRBD2. This TCR was sampled from an adult woman who had mild COVID-19 (a few samples of this study predate the infection). Cell type and time point are not known. Sequenced input: PBMCs or a T cell subset sorted from them (not recorded which). The CDR3 is CASSWGLAGELGGELFF. The DNA of the CDR3 is TGTGCCAGCAGCTGGGGACTAGCGGGAGAGCTAGGCGGGGAGCTGTTTTTT. The full variable domain, its missing parts supplied by reference TRBV7-2 and TRBJ2-2, is GAGVSQSPSNKVTEKGKDVELRCDPISGHTALYWYRQSLGQGLEFLIYFQGNSAPDKSGLPSDRFSAERTGGSVSTLTIQRTQQEDSAVYLCASSWGLAGELGGELFFGEGSRLTVL.